This T cell receptor (beta chain) appears in the sequencing data of a study of shared clonotypes between healthy human individuals. Study observations and caveats: Donors were few, which limited the genetic and exposure-history diversity represented. Among donors, the sharing of clonotypes was expected to be influenced by sequencing depth.

This clone is categorized as medium-sized. Its antigen is still unknown. Within the sample, other DNA sequences also encode this same CDR3. The unsorted PBMC replicate PCRs were performed with roughly 280 ng DNA, tens of thousands of T cell genomes. Some clones are missing from TCRdb's copy, which holds only in-frame ones; the method was immunoSEQ multiplex PCR. The data contain around 500,000 clones, around 73% of them singletons. Caucasian adults residing in Nashville, Tennessee made up all the donors. Germline assignment: CDR1 LGHNA and CDR2 YNFKEQ. V lost 0 bases and J lost 6; bases outside the gene matches: 6. CDR3 length: 16 residues.

The V and J genes are TRBV4-2 and TRBJ2-1; 9 bases are shared with TRBD2. The sequence was collected from a woman aged 40 to 50 in good health. Some clones in this sample may be carry-over from other donors' samples. Sequencing was done on a sample of PBMCs. The chain's CDR3 is CASSQDEGSGSNEQFF. DNA of the CDR3: TGTGCCAGCAGCCAAGATGAAGGTAGCGGGAGCAATGAGCAGTTCTTC.